This TCR beta chain was sequenced for a study of identical twins (dated by TCRdb to about 2016). At the level of the whole study: To test whether fetal clonotypes persist, the study used deep sequencing on TCR alpha and beta repertoires from monozygotic twins, unrelated adults of various ages, and cord blood. To rule out contamination, replicate twin experiments were performed at different times with different library preparation protocols.

All donors were healthy Caucasians. The twin cohort comprised three pairs of female monozygotic twins, all aged about 18 to 30 years. The RNA used for TCR libraries was isolated from peripheral blood mononuclear cells. With respect to this clonotype: Its antigen target is currently unknown. Base qualities are not at hand, and no much larger clone is one base apart.

Here is what the overall study found, with its caveats: Compared with coincidental sharing between unrelated individuals, out-of-frame TCR alpha sequences shared between twins showed an excess of sequences with low generation probability. Invariant T cells such as MAIT and iNKT could partly confound zero-insertion analyses, though diverse VJ usage argued against this for most clonotypes. Fewer insertions were carried by abundant cord blood beta clonotypes; a weaker similar trend was observed in young adult naive repertoires, while no such trend was observed in memory repertoires. Because the same donors could not be followed over many years, conclusions were based on cross-sectional statistical analysis. In beta out-of-frame sequences, excess twin sharing was weaker, because having fewer shared sequences lowered the signal-to-noise ratio. Out-of-frame TCR alpha sharing in monozygotic twins was systematically underestimated by recombination models, whereas sharing between unrelated individuals was in agreement with the recombination models.

Library preparation employed 5' RACE. The sequencer was an Illumina HiSeq 2000. Template switching added a universal primer binding site, and the final cDNA carried a unique molecular identifier that allowed TCR cDNA molecules to be counted accurately. First-strand cDNA for TCR alpha and beta chains was synthesized from specific primers in the conserved constant-segment region. To control for contamination, each cDNA library was double barcoded with a SMART-Mk sample barcode plus Illumina barcodes. TruSeq adapter sequences along with Illumina sample barcodes were introduced in two successive PCR steps. TCR alpha and beta cDNA libraries were sequenced on the Illumina HiSeq platform with custom primers. The original methods were these. MiGEC processed the raw reads to extract unique molecular identifiers, while MiXCR was used to determine the CDR3 positions. For each individual, recombination models were inferred using an EM algorithm with the repgenHMM and IGoR tools. The tcR package in R was used for shared clonotype analysis, with sharing normalized by the product of cloneset sizes. To study raw recombination free of thymic and clonal selection effects, out-of-frame nonproductive sequences were analyzed. The public reads were quality trimmed at Q25 with fastp and then assembled into clones with MiXCR by TCRdb, keeping productive beta chains. Each entry is one CDR3 protein sequence, shown with its most common DNA and genes. The V and J calls were not made by the authors but by TCRdb's processing. The sample profile shows around 570,000 distinct CDR3 sequences; around a tenth of them were found once. Jointly, the top ten make up more than 2.5% of the sample.

The germline V gene encodes CDR1 SGHDN and CDR2 FVKESK. Trimming costs V 3 bases and J 4 bases, and their ends lie 10 bases apart. The CDR3 sequence holds 13 residues, the cysteine and phenylalanine included. Of the read, only the CDR3 DNA is kept; its 39 bases are in frame from base 1. The sample also formed part of further work on yellow fever vaccine responses in identical twins. The other study reports the following: According to the authors, the vaccine-induced T cell response in identical twins seemed to be partly convergent and partly specific to each individual. Focusing on identical twins, the study followed the T cell clones that responded to the vaccine, and did so with precision.

The sample comprised PBMCs. The rearranged chain carries TRBV14 and TRBJ2-7, with no D gene named confidently. The receptor comes from a woman under 30 in good health. CDR3 reads: CASSHDRRYEQYF. The nucleotide sequence is given as TGTGCCAGCAGCCACGACCGCCGGTACGAGCAGTACTTC.